A single TCR beta chain is shown here with its context. The antigen is unknown. This entry is derived from a study of beta chain features in type 1 diabetes. Findings and limits, study-wide: All four CD4+ subsets of Type 1 diabetes patients contained TCRB CDR3s that were moderately but significantly shorter.

The sequenced template was cDNA made from the entire isolated RNA. Produced via immunoSEQ multiplex PCR; TCRdb's table is partial and in-frame only. The repertoire has around 650,000 clones, 9.5% to 15% of them found once; the top ten carry around 0.12%. CDR1 and CDR2 from the germline V gene are ENHRY and SYGVKD. The CDR3 is made up of 17 amino acids. The junction had 7 bases not matched to a gene; V was cut back by 3 bases and J by 0 bases. This clonotype originated in a man under 40 with type 1 diabetes. The chain couples TRBV10-3 to TRBJ1-5; 8 nucleotides line up with TRBD1. Sequencing input: naive CD4+ T cells from blood. The CDR3 DNA reads TGTGCCATCAGTGACGGACAGGGAGTTGGTAGCAATCAGCCCCAGCATTTT. As protein: CAISDGQGVGSNQPQHF.